This TCR beta chain was profiled in a study of blood T cells in healthy people across ages. Study details: The template switching approach captured approximately one barcoded beta molecule for every two T cells. General study results and limits: PBMC samples, being unsorted, prevented any conclusive comparison of naive and antigen-experienced cells.

This CDR3 region has 16 residues. Germline CDR1 reads MNHEY; CDR2 reads SMNVEV (reference sequence). V lost 4 bases and J lost 0, with 15 bases in between. Next came a second PCR, run for about 6 to 11 cycles, which used a sample-barcoded 5' primer along with a J-beta primer mix. Each sample provided no less than 3 million CDR3-containing paired-end reads. TCRdb reprocessed the 5' RACE reads with MiXCR, giving one entry per CDR3 protein. The data show over 700,000 distinct CDR3 sequences, approximately 25% seen once. There are a few counts of this clonotype. What it binds is not known. The same data also went into a second study, on T cells of mothers and their children. According to that study: Some 2.8 million TCR beta reads per child versus over 9 million per mother.

The rearrangement uses TRBV27 and TRBJ1-2, with D perhaps TRBD1 (6 bases). The receptor comes from a boy younger than 18 in good health. The sequenced sample consisted of blood. The CDR3 protein is CASSSLGQLPNYGYTF. The CDR3 DNA follows: TGTGCCAGCAGTTCCTTAGGACAGCTCCCTAACTATGGCTACACCTTC.